Listed here are 28 T cell receptor beta chains from one sample, sequenced in a study of blood T cell repertoires in COVID-19. Sequenced by immunoSEQ multiplex PCR; TCRdb stores in-frame clones only, minus some. Of some 270,000 clones detected, 90% appear once; the ten largest clones hold roughly 2.2%. Sequencing was performed on peripheral blood. These receptors came from a woman between 55 and 75 years old with COVID-19, enrolled during active disease.

The rearrangement joins TRBV5-6 to TRBJ1-3, with TRBD1 matching over 8 bases. Trimming took 0 bases from V and 3 from J; bases not matched to a gene: 8. The CDR3 spans 17 residues. Looked up from germline, CDR1 is SGHDT and CDR2 is YYEEEE. This chain's CDR3 is CASSLGPQGALGNTIYF. The CDR3 nucleotides are TGTGCCAGCAGCTTGGGTCCCCAGGGGGCGCTTGGAAACACCATATATTTT.

In regard to this clone: The sample contains more than one DNA sequence encoding this CDR3. The V call is TRBV5-1, the J call TRBJ2-3; D unresolved. Trimming removed 0 bases from V and 1 base from J, with 6 bases in between. CDR1 is SGHRS, CDR2 YFSETQ, per germline. There are 14 residues in the CDR3. Here the CDR3 DNA reads TGCGCCAGCAGCTTGGAGCAGGGCACAGATACGCAGTATTTT. It translates to CASSLEQGTDTQYF.

The rearrangement uses TRBV6-5 and TRBJ2-7, with 9 nucleotides matching TRBD1. With V trimmed by 8 bases and J by 7 bases, 12 bases remained unmatched. Germline CDR1 MNHEY, CDR2 SVGAGI. This CDR3 is 14 amino acids long. CDR3 sequence reads: CASARDRDLVEQYF. For the CDR3, the DNA is TGTGCCAGCGCCCGGGACAGGGATCTCGTGGAGCAGTACTTC.

The chain employs TRBV10-3 and TRBJ1-4; perhaps TRBD1 as D (6 bases). Germline V CDR1 and CDR2: ENHRY, SYGVKD. The ends were cut back, 0 bases at V and 5 bases at J, with 7 bases in the middle. This CDR3 is built from 14 residues. The CDR3 reads CAISESRGNEKLFF. CDR3 nucleotide sequence: TGTGCCATCAGTGAGTCGAGGGGGAATGAAAAACTGTTTTTT.

The chain combines TRBV29-1 with TRBJ1-2, with 8 nucleotides matching TRBD1. The CDR3 contains 14 residues. V was pared by 3 bases and J by 8 bases, with 11 bases of the junction left unmatched. Germline CDR1 is SQVTM and CDR2 is ANQGSEA. CDR3 in DNA: TGCAGCGTTGATTATGGCAGGGGGCGCGGGGGCTACACCTTC. Translation: CSVDYGRGRGGYTF. Together with reference TRBV29-1 and TRBJ1-2, the CDR3 gives the full variable domain: SAVISQKPSRDICQRGTSLTIQCQVDSQVTMMFWYRQQPGQSLTLIATANQGSEATYESGFVIDKFPISRPNLTFSTLTVSNMSPEDSSIYLCSVDYGRGRGGYTFGSGTRLTVV.

This clone came up once. Other DNA sequences in the same sample also yield this CDR3. V and J are TRBV18 and TRBJ1-1, with D possibly TRBD1 on 5 matching bases. The CDR3 has 13 amino acids. Between the trimmed V and J ends, which lost 6 bases and 1 base, there was a span of 9 bases. The germline V gene has CDR1 KGHSH and CDR2 LQKENI. This CDR3 reads CASSETANTEAFF. The CDR3 DNA reads TGTGCCAGCTCTGAGACAGCGAACACTGAAGCTTTCTTT. Full variable domain (remainder filled in from reference TRBV18 and TRBJ1-1): NAGVMQNPRHLVRRRGQEARLRCSPMKGHSHVYWYRQLPEEGLKFMVYLQKENIIDESGMPKERFSAEFPKEGPSILRIQQVVRGDSAAYFCASSETANTEAFFGQGTRLTVV.

The V call is TRBV5-1, the J call TRBJ2-2; D unclear. V was pared by 0 bases and J by 2 bases, with 8 bases between. The CDR3 totals 15 residues. Germline lookup yields CDR1 SGHRS and CDR2 YFSETQ. The CDR3 sequence is CASSLAQTNTGELFF. The CDR3, as DNA: TGCGCCAGCAGCTTGGCGCAGACAAACACCGGGGAGCTGTTTTTT.

V and J are TRBV19 and TRBJ1-2; perhaps TRBD1 as D (5 bases). Germline CDR1 and CDR2: LNHDA and SQIVND (reference sequence). CDR3 length equals 15 residues. With 6 bases removed from V and 5 bases from J, the gap between germline ends came to 19 bases. The CDR3 here is CASRTSDGGVYGYTF. In DNA form, the CDR3 reads TGTGCCAGTAGGACCTCAGACGGGGGAGTTTATGGCTACACCTTC.

This chain uses TRBV3-1 (or the pseudogene TRBV3-2) with TRBJ2-1; TRBD2 aligns across 8 bases. Germline lookup yields CDR1 LGHDT and CDR2 YNNKEL (reference sequence). The J segment lost 7 bases and the V segment lost 4 bases, leaving 6 bases of the junction unmatched. This CDR3 has 14 residues. In DNA, the CDR3 is TGTGCCAGCAGCCGGGCGGGGGGCCAAAATGAGCAGTTCTTC. Translating it yields CASSRAGGQNEQFF.

J is TRBJ1-3 and V is TRBV10-3; TRBD1 might be the D (5 bases). The germline CDR1 and CDR2 sequences are ENHRY and SYGVKD. CDR3 length equals 13 residues. The germline V and J ends were trimmed by 8 bases and 2 bases, with 10 bases remaining between them. The CDR3 DNA follows: TGTGCCATCGGCGGGACGACTGGAAACACCATATATTTT. Amino acids: CAIGGTTGNTIYF.

This clone has a single count. J is TRBJ1-6 and V is TRBV6-6, with 7 bases aligning to TRBD1. CDR3 length equals 15 residues. V was pared by 4 bases and J by 5 bases, with 5 bases of the junction left unmatched. Germline V CDR1 and CDR2: MNHNY, SVGAGI (reference sequence). The CDR3 sequence is CASSLQGRDNSPLHF. CDR3 bases: TGTGCCAGCAGTTTACAGGGGCGGGATAATTCACCCCTCCACTTT.

This sequence joins TRBV11-2 and TRBJ2-3; 15 bases fit TRBD2. Germline V gene lookup returns CDR1 SGHAT and CDR2 FQNNGV. The CDR3 loop spans 18 amino acids. The V and J ends lost 5 bases and 2 bases, in that order; junction bases with no gene match: 8. CDR3 coding DNA: TGTGCCAGCAGCGCTGGGACTAGCGGGGGGCGCTACACAGATACGCAGTATTTT. This encodes CASSAGTSGGRYTDTQYF.

The gene calls are TRBV9 and TRBJ1-5; 7 bases fit TRBD1. V gave up 7 bases and J gave up 2 bases; unmatched junction bases: 6. The germline gives CDR1 SGDLS, CDR2 YYNGEE. The CDR3 runs to 14 residues. CDR3 loop: CASGYGQGNQPQHF. DNA of the CDR3: TGTGCCAGCGGCTACGGACAGGGCAATCAGCCCCAGCATTTT.

CDR3 sequence reads: CASSLGTGEDTEAFF. The CDR3 nucleotides are TGCGCCAGCAGCCTTGGGACAGGGGAGGACACTGAAGCTTTCTTT. This sequence joins TRBV4-3 and TRBJ1-1, with 10 bases matching TRBD1. V shed 4 bases, J shed 3 bases, and the junction held 5 bases outside the gene matches. This CDR3 contains 15 residues. CDR1 is LGHNA, CDR2 YSLEER, per germline.

CDR3 bases: TGTGCCAGTAGTATGGGACAGGTACAAGAGACCCAGTACTTC. It yields the protein CASSMGQVQETQYF. The chain couples TRBV19 to TRBJ2-5, with 8 bases matching TRBD1. Unmatched junction bases numbered 2, after V lost 3 bases and J lost 2 bases. Germline CDR1 reads LNHDA; CDR2 reads SQIVND (reference sequence). CDR3 length: 14 residues.

The rearrangement links TRBV5-4 to TRBJ2-1; 9 bases fit TRBD2. Trimming removed 4 bases from V and 6 bases from J; junction bases left unmatched: 11. The CDR3 has 16 amino acids. Germline V gene sequence: CDR1 SGHNT, CDR2 YYREEE (reference sequence). CDR3 in amino acids: CASSQQLAGSFNEQFF. DNA for the CDR3: TGTGCCAGCAGCCAACAACTAGCGGGCTCTTTCAATGAGCAGTTCTTC.

The V call is TRBV6-5, the J call TRBJ2-4; TRBD2 matches at 8 bases. J gave up 1 base and V 10 bases, and 6 bases lay outside the gene matches. The CDR3 spans 14 residues. Germline loops: CDR1 MNHEY, CDR2 SVGAGI. CDR3 protein: CAMGLGDAKNIQYF. DNA for the CDR3: TGTGCCATGGGACTAGGGGACGCCAAAAACATTCAGTACTTC.

To note about this clone: The sample carries other DNA sequences with the same CDR3. The rearrangement uses TRBV18 and TRBJ2-7; 10 bases line up with TRBD1. CDR1 KGHSH and CDR2 LQKENI come from the germline V gene. The CDR3 totals 14 residues. The junction had 3 bases not matched to a gene; V was cut back by 3 bases and J by 4 bases. Here the CDR3 DNA reads TGTGCCAGCTCACCGGGACAGGGGCCTTACGAGCAGTACTTC. This sequence encodes CASSPGQGPYEQYF.

The chain couples TRBV18 to TRBJ2-7; D is possibly TRBD2 (5 bases). This CDR3 region has 12 residues. Germline V gene sequence: CDR1 KGHSH, CDR2 LQKENI. The V end lost 4 bases, the J end lost 5 bases, and 9 bases lay between the germline ends. The CDR3 DNA sequence: TGTGCCAGCTCACGCTTCGGGAACGAGCAGTACTTC. It yields the protein CASSRFGNEQYF.

This chain uses TRBV7-2 with TRBJ2-7; maybe TRBD2 (5 bases). Trimming stripped 5 bases from V and 5 bases from J, with 22 bases between. Germline-derived CDR1 and CDR2 are SGHTA and FQGNSA. This CDR3 is built from 16 residues. The CDR3 is CASSRRSIGLQDEQYF. The CDR3 DNA sequence: TGTGCCAGCAGCAGACGGTCAATAGGACTCCAAGACGAGCAGTACTTC.

The rearrangement links TRBV5-4 to TRBJ2-1; 10 bases are a match to TRBD2. CDR1 SGHNT and CDR2 YYREEE come from the germline V gene (reference sequence). The CDR3 covers 15 residues. Losses at the gene ends were 0 bases for V and 11 bases for J; bases not matched to a gene: 8. This CDR3 reads CASSLDSAGGSKQFF. DNA for the CDR3: TGTGCCAGCAGCTTGGATTCAGCGGGGGGGTCGAAGCAGTTCTTC.

The rearrangement joins TRBV18 to TRBJ2-7; 7 nucleotides match TRBD1. Germline trimming cut 2 bases from V and 3 bases from J; bases unmatched to any gene: 4. The CDR3 has 14 amino acids. Germline V gene lookup returns CDR1 KGHSH and CDR2 LQKENI. CDR3 in amino acids: CASSPTGTDYEQYF. CDR3 DNA sequence: TGTGCCAGCTCACCAACCGGGACAGACTACGAGCAGTACTTC.

V usage is TRBV2 and J usage is TRBJ2-7; 10 positions agree with TRBD1. Per the germline V gene, CDR1 is SNHLY and CDR2 is FYNNEI. This CDR3 is 15 amino acids long. With V trimmed by 4 bases and J by 1 base, 4 bases remained unmatched. Written as DNA, the CDR3 is TGTGCCAGCAGTGGGGACAGGGGCCGTTCCTACGAGCAGTACTTC. Its protein is CASSGDRGRSYEQYF.

The gene calls are TRBV3-1 (or the pseudogene TRBV3-2) and TRBJ1-1, with D unresolved. Trimming pared 4 bases from V and 4 bases from J, leaving 10 bases between. Germline values: CDR1 LGHDT, CDR2 YNNKEL (reference sequence). The CDR3 runs to 13 residues. CDR3 in amino acids: CASSPREGTEAFF. Here the CDR3 DNA reads TGTGCCAGCAGCCCGAGAGAGGGCACTGAAGCTTTCTTT.

In DNA form, the CDR3 reads TGTGCCAGCAGTTGGGACAGAAGGCAGTTCTTC. This encodes CASSWDRRQFF. The rearrangement joins TRBV12-3 or TRBV12-4 to TRBJ2-1, with 7 bases lining up with TRBD1. J gave up 12 bases and V 4 bases, and 3 bases lay outside the gene matches. The length of the CDR3 is 11 residues.

This clone occurred once. The chain links TRBV10-3 to TRBJ2-1; TRBD1 matches at 7 bases. V lost 11 bases and J lost 2; bases outside the gene matches: 12. Germline-derived CDR1 and CDR2 are ENHRY and SYGVKD. The length of the CDR3 is 15 residues. The CDR3 sequence: CAVRSGTEAYNEQFF. The CDR3 bases are TGTGCCGTCCGTTCCGGGACAGAAGCCTACAATGAGCAGTTCTTC.

This chain uses TRBV19 with TRBJ1-2; tentatively, D is TRBD1 (6 bases). This CDR3 contains 13 residues. Germline-derived CDR1 and CDR2 are LNHDA and SQIVND (reference sequence). V lost 7 bases, J lost 4 bases, and 13 bases lay in between. Here the CDR3 reads CASKPQGGYGYTF. The CDR3, as DNA: TGTGCCAGTAAACCACAAGGGGGCTATGGCTACACCTTC.

The chain combines TRBV9 with TRBJ1-2; possibly TRBD1 for D (6 bases). The germline V and J ends were trimmed by 3 bases and 2 bases, with 14 bases remaining between them. The CDR3 is 15 amino acids. Looked up from germline, CDR1 is SGDLS and CDR2 is YYNGEE. CDR3 in amino acids: CASSDGAGVNYGYTF. The CDR3 DNA reads as TGTGCCAGCAGCGATGGGGCAGGGGTAAACTATGGCTACACCTTC.